Each of the 29 T cell receptor beta chains below was sequenced from the same sample in a study of blood T cells in healthy people across ages. Using a J-beta primer mix together with a sample-barcoded 5' primer, a second PCR was run for roughly 6 to 12 cycles. TCRdb ran MiXCR on the 5' RACE reads and lists one entry per CDR3 protein. The repertoire has 850,000 to 1,100,000 distinct CDR3 sequences, approximately 38% of them found once; the top ten carry around 13%. The sequenced sample was blood. All receptors derive from a man in his late teens or twenties in good health.

This clonotype has more than one count but fewer than ten. With a much larger clone just one base away, this may be a read error. V gene TRBV6-1 combines with J gene TRBJ2-3; no reliable D call. Germline assignment: CDR1 MNHNS and CDR2 SASEGT. V gave up 3 bases and J gave up 0 bases, with 4 bases separating them. The CDR3 spans 13 residues. CDR3 loop: CASSDDSTDTQYF. Here the CDR3 DNA reads TGTGCCAGCAGTGACGACAGCACAGATACGCAGTATTTT.

This clonotype showed up just a few times. This CDR3 is CASSQDSRLDTQYF. DNA of the CDR3: TGCGCCAGCAGCCAAGATAGTCGGTTGGATACGCAGTATTTT. The chain carries TRBV4-3 and TRBJ2-3, with D unresolved. The germline gives CDR1 LGHNA, CDR2 YSLEER. This CDR3 is 14 amino acids long. Trimming pared 0 bases from V and 6 bases from J, leaving 10 bases between.

As DNA, the CDR3 is TGTGCCAGCAGTAGGACAGCCTCTGGGGCCAACGTCCTGACTTTC. Translating gives CASSRTASGANVLTF. The chain combines TRBV6-2 or TRBV6-3 with TRBJ2-6; D may be TRBD1 (6 bases). Per germline, CDR1 MNHEY and CDR2 SVGEGT. V lost 5 bases, J lost 0 bases, and 8 bases lay in between. This CDR3 region has 15 residues.

A single count supports this clonotype. The genes are TRBV4-3 and TRBJ2-3; TRBD2 agrees at 11 bases. Germline lookup yields CDR1 LGHNA and CDR2 YSLEER. V trimming: 4 bases; J trimming: 6 bases; junction bases outside the gene matches: 9. CDR3 length: 16 residues. The chain's CDR3 is CASSLGTSGREDTQYF. Here the CDR3 DNA reads TGCGCCAGCAGCCTGGGCACTAGCGGGAGAGAGGATACGCAGTATTTT.

This clonotype was picked up a small number of times. The chain combines TRBV6-5 with TRBJ2-7; D uncertain. Germline V CDR1 and CDR2: MNHEY, SVGAGI. The CDR3 spans 16 residues. Trimming pared 0 bases from V and 3 bases from J, leaving 15 bases between. The CDR3 nucleotides are TGTGCCAGCAGTTACTCGGCACTTCACAGTAGCTACGAGCAGTACTTC. This sequence encodes CASSYSALHSSYEQYF.

V gene TRBV2 combines with J gene TRBJ1-2, with 8 nucleotides matching TRBD1. Losses at the gene ends were 2 bases for V and 5 bases for J; bases not matched to a gene: 7. The length of the CDR3 is 15 residues. Germline V CDR1 and CDR2: SNHLY, FYNNEI. This CDR3 reads CASSEKSGGWYGYTF. In nucleotides, the CDR3 is TGTGCCAGCAGTGAAAAGTCAGGGGGCTGGTATGGCTACACCTTC.

This clonotype was observed many times. CDR3 loop: CSASSGATDTQYF. The CDR3 nucleotides are TGCAGTGCTTCAAGCGGGGCGACAGATACGCAGTATTTT. The V call is TRBV20-1, the J call TRBJ2-3; 7 bases fit TRBD2. This CDR3 contains 13 residues. The V gene's germline CDR1 is DFQATT and CDR2 SNEGSKA (reference sequence). The V and J ends lost 5 bases and 3 bases, in that order; junction bases with no gene match: 5.

The V and J genes are TRBV5-1 and TRBJ2-5, with 8 bases fitting TRBD1. The J call may be mistaken, given a closer DNA end match to TRBJ2-7. The length of the CDR3 is 16 residues. In germline, CDR1 is SGHRS, CDR2 YFSETQ. CDR3 DNA: TGCGCCAGCAGCCCCTTCACAGGGGGGCCTTCCTACGAGCAGTACTTC. This encodes CASSPFTGGPSYEQYF.

This clonotype was observed a handful of times. The chain combines TRBV28 with TRBJ2-1; TRBD1 or TRBD2 may be the D gene (5 bases each). Between the trimmed V and J ends, which lost 7 bases and 6 bases, there was a span of 19 bases. This CDR3 is built from 15 residues. CDR1 is MDHEN, CDR2 SYDVKM, per germline. CDR3 in amino acids: CASTRAGSFTNEQFF. Here the CDR3 DNA reads TGTGCCAGCACCCGTGCAGGGAGTTTCACCAATGAGCAGTTCTTC.

The CDR3 loop reads CASSFSVAGAANEQFF. CDR3 nucleotides: TGTGCCAGCAGTTTTTCTGTGGCAGGGGCTGCAAATGAGCAGTTCTTC. The chain recombines TRBV27 with TRBJ2-1; weak D call: TRBD1 (6 bases). V was clipped by 3 bases and J by 7 bases, with 19 bases between them. Looked up from germline, CDR1 is MNHEY and CDR2 is SMNVEV (reference sequence). This CDR3 has 16 amino acids.

The V call is TRBV29-1, the J call TRBJ1-1; 10 bases map to TRBD1. The CDR3 totals 14 residues. CDR1 SQVTM and CDR2 ANQGSEA come from the germline V gene. Trimming removed 4 bases from V and 2 bases from J; junction bases left unmatched: 4. CDR3 nucleotides: TGCAGCGTTGGTTGGACAGGGGGTAACACTGAAGCTTTCTTT. It specifies CSVGWTGGNTEAFF.

This clonotype has only a few counts. The chain has TRBV12-3 or TRBV12-4 and TRBJ1-2, with unresolved D. The CDR3 covers 13 residues. V dropped 0 bases and J dropped 2 bases, with 4 bases sitting between them. CDR3 loop: CASSLAKNYGYTF. In DNA form, the CDR3 reads TGTGCCAGCAGTTTAGCTAAAAACTATGGCTACACCTTC.

This clonotype was seen a few times. The chain combines TRBV12-3 or TRBV12-4 with TRBJ1-6; no firm D call. The CDR3 sequence is 16 residues long. Trimming took 5 bases from V and 7 from J, leaving 18 bases between them. CDR3: CASSPKESGRNSPLHF. Here the CDR3 DNA reads TGTGCCAGCAGTCCCAAAGAATCCGGTCGGAATTCACCCCTCCACTTT.

In the case of this clonotype: Mismatch with germline at one junction end may stem from a read error. DNA for the CDR3: TGCGTCAGCAGCCAACAAGACGAGCAGTACTTC. It codes for CVSSQQDEQYF. V gene TRBV4-3 combines with J gene TRBJ2-7; no clear D gene. The germline V gene has CDR1 LGHNA and CDR2 YSLEER. The CDR3 has 11 residues.

This clonotype was seen just once. One end of the junction varies from germline; a read error may be responsible. V usage is TRBV5-1 and J usage is TRBJ1-2; 9 bases fit TRBD1. The CDR3 is 16 amino acids. The V gene's germline CDR1 is SGHRS and CDR2 YFSETQ. CDR3 nucleotide sequence: TGCGCCAGCAGCTTGGGACGGGACAGGGTTAACTCTGGCTACACCTTC. It is translated as CASSLGRDRVNSGYTF. Variable domain in full (rest from reference TRBV5-1 and TRBJ1-2): KAGVTQTPRYLIKTRGQQVTLSCSPISGHRSVSWYQQTPGQGLQFLFEYFSETQRNKGNFPGRFSGRQFSNSRSEMNVSTLELGDSALYLCASSLGRDRVNSGYTFGSGTRLTVV.

On this clonotype itself: One base away lies a much larger clone, so this may be a sequencing read error. Because it lacks the conserved phenylalanine or tryptophan at the end, this CDR3 is likely a read error. The chain uses TRBV7-2 and TRBJ1-2; D is unclear. The CDR3 is made up of 12 amino acids. Trimming stripped 1 base from V and 8 bases from J, with 8 bases between. Germline values: CDR1 SGHTA, CDR2 FQGNSA. This CDR3 is CASSLGDTGYTL. The CDR3 coding sequence is TGTGCCAGCAGCTTAGGGGATACCGGCTACACCCTC.

The table lists this clonotype with a few counts. The chain couples TRBV2 to TRBJ1-1; tentatively, D is TRBD1 (5 bases). Germline V CDR1 and CDR2: SNHLY, FYNNEI. The length of the CDR3 is 15 residues. Trimming pared 3 bases from V and 1 base from J, leaving 12 bases between. CDR3 DNA: TGTGCCAGCAGTGATCCGAGACAGCCGAACACTGAAGCTTTCTTT. Protein product: CASSDPRQPNTEAFF.

This clonotype was detected only a few times. The V and J genes are TRBV4-3 and TRBJ2-1; 10 bases align to TRBD2. Germline V gene sequence: CDR1 LGHNA, CDR2 YSLEER. This CDR3 has 14 residues. After removal of 0 bases from V and 8 bases from J, the junction contained 1 base not matched to a gene. The CDR3: CASSQDTSGDEQFF. For the CDR3, the DNA is TGCGCCAGCAGCCAAGATACTAGCGGGGATGAGCAGTTCTTC.

The V and J genes are TRBV20-1 and TRBJ1-1; D possibly corresponds to TRBD1 (5 bases). Germline lookup yields CDR1 DFQATT and CDR2 SNEGSKA (reference sequence). The CDR3 is 15 amino acids. With 2 bases removed from V and 3 bases from J, the gap between germline ends came to 16 bases. CDR3 nucleotide sequence: TGCAGTGCTAGACAAGCTGGGGGAGTTGACACTGAAGCTTTCTTT. It specifies CSARQAGGVDTEAFF.

This clonotype has just a few counts. The V gene is TRBV27, the J gene TRBJ1-2, with D uncertain. The germline V gene encodes CDR1 MNHEY and CDR2 SMNVEV (reference sequence). Trimming took off 1 base at V and 0 bases at J, with 9 bases between the two ends. CDR3 length: 15 residues. CDR3 region: CASSLFPESNYGYTF. CDR3 DNA sequence: TGTGCCAGCAGTTTATTTCCTGAATCTAACTATGGCTACACCTTC.

This clonotype was seen a single time. V and J are TRBV7-8 and TRBJ1-1; 10 bases fit TRBD1. Germline CDR1 SGHVS, CDR2 FQNEAQ. CDR3 length: 17 amino acids. Trimming took 5 bases from V and 5 from J; bases not matched to a gene: 14. The CDR3 here is CASSKGVWTGGRTEAFF. DNA of the CDR3: TGTGCCAGCAGCAAAGGGGTATGGACAGGGGGAAGAACTGAAGCTTTCTTT.

The V call is TRBV21-1, the J call TRBJ2-7; the D call of TRBD1 is as the table states it, not checked on the DNA. TRBV21-1 has pseudogene status. The CDR3 is 14 amino acids. In DNA, the CDR3 is TGTGCCAGCAGCACACGACAGGGGTCCTACGAGCAGTACTTC. It specifies CASSTRQGSYEQYF.

Worth noting for this clonotype: It may be a read error: a sequence one base away is much more abundant. CDR3 protein: CASRLSGTDTRYF. The DNA for the CDR3 is TGTGCCAGCAGGTTAAGCGGAACAGATACGCGGTATTTT. The chain has TRBV7-2 and TRBJ2-3; TRBD2 might be the D (5 bases). This CDR3 spans 13 amino acids. The germline gives CDR1 SGHTA, CDR2 FQGNSA.

This rearrangement joins TRBV5-1 to TRBJ2-1; 10 bases align to TRBD2. Germline V gene sequence: CDR1 SGHRS, CDR2 YFSETQ. This CDR3 has 15 amino acids. Germline trimming cut 7 bases from V and 4 bases from J; bases unmatched to any gene: 8. CDR3 loop: CASSSGGVPYNEQFF. The CDR3 DNA reads TGCGCCAGCTCTAGCGGGGGTGTCCCGTACAATGAGCAGTTCTTC.

This clonotype was recorded many times. The rearrangement uses TRBV20-1 and TRBJ1-2, with a tentative D call TRBD1 (5 bases). V was trimmed by 0 bases and J by 2 bases, leaving 16 bases between them. Per germline, CDR1 DFQATT and CDR2 SNEGSKA (reference sequence). This CDR3 is 16 amino acids long. CDR3 DNA: TGCAGTGCTAGAGAGCTTCCCCCGACAGAGAACTATGGCTACACCTTC. This translates into CSARELPPTENYGYTF.

The V gene is TRBV5-1, the J gene TRBJ2-4, with 9 bases identical to TRBD1. The J call is in doubt because the DNA end fits TRBJ2-7 better. The CDR3 contains 16 residues. Per the germline V gene, CDR1 is SGHRS and CDR2 is YFSETQ. The CDR3 reads CASGHPGQGETNEQYF. The CDR3 DNA is TGCGCCAGCGGCCACCCGGGACAGGGAGAGACCAACGAGCAGTACTTC.

In its sample, this clonotype was seen a few times. The chain employs TRBV4-3 and TRBJ1-6, with 8 bases identical to TRBD1. The CDR3 has 15 residues. CDR1 is LGHNA, CDR2 YSLEER, per germline. Unmatched junction bases numbered 1, after V lost 0 bases and J lost 6 bases. The CDR3 sequence is CASSQDRGLNSPLHF. As DNA, the CDR3 is TGCGCCAGCAGCCAAGACAGGGGGCTTAATTCACCCCTCCACTTT.

The chain recombines TRBV6-2 or TRBV6-3 with TRBJ1-2; D is unresolved. Germline V gives CDR1 MNHEY, CDR2 SVGEGT. This CDR3 is 15 amino acids long. Trimming cost V 6 bases and J 3 bases, with 17 bases left between them. CDR3 in amino acids: CASRHAPRVDYGYTF. CDR3 coding DNA: TGTGCCAGCAGACACGCACCGAGGGTTGACTATGGCTACACCTTC.

This clonotype occurred many times. The chain employs TRBV27 and TRBJ1-4, with D possibly being TRBD1 (5 bases). The CDR3 sequence is 14 residues long. The germline V gene encodes CDR1 MNHEY and CDR2 SMNVEV (reference sequence). V shed 3 bases and J shed 5 bases, with 10 bases lying between them. CDR3 residues: CASSFQGQNEKLFF. The CDR3 DNA reads as TGTGCCAGCAGTTTTCAGGGCCAGAATGAAAAACTGTTTTTT.